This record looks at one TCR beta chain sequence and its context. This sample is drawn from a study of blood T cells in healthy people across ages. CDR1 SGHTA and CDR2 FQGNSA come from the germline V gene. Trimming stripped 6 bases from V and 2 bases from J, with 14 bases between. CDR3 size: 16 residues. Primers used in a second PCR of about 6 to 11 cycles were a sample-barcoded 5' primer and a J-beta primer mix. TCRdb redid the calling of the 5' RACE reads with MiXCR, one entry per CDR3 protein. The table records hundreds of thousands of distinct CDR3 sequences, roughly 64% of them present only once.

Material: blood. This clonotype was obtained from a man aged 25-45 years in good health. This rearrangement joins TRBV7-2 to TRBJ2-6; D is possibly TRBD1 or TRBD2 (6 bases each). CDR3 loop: CASSRSGGPGANVLTF. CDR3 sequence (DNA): TGTGCCAGCAGTCGTAGTGGGGGGCCTGGGGCCAACGTCCTGACTTTC.